This TCR beta chain emerged from a study of blood T cell repertoires in COVID-19. Background on the study: Either two negative PCRs, clearance, or symptom resolution qualified Cohort 3 donors as recovered. There were acute and convalescent COVID-19 samples, and they came from the United States, Italy and Spain. Nucleic acid was either cDNA or gDNA, and it came from T cells, B-cell-depleted T cells, or PBMCs.

J lost 5 bases, V lost 2 bases, and 1 base had no gene match. The length of the CDR3 is 13 residues. Per germline, CDR1 KGHSH and CDR2 LQKENI. Individuals drawn from 24 US areas were roughly 18 to 95 years old. As for this clone: At the DNA level, this CDR3 is encoded by other sequences in the same sample as well.

Sequencing was performed with immunoSEQ multiplex PCR; in TCRdb, only in-frame clones are kept and a portion is missing. There are some 300,000 clones in the sample; 88% occur only once, and around 2% lies in the top ten. The sample was PBMCs or T cells enriched from blood (not recorded which). The clonotype comes from a woman aged 55-70 years in a cohort exposed to, infected with or recovered from COVID-19 (not recorded which). The genes are TRBV18 and TRBJ2-7, with TRBD1 identical over 9 bases. As DNA, the CDR3 is TGTGCCAGCTCACCAAGGACAGGGGACGAGCAGTACTTC. It is translated as CASSPRTGDEQYF.